The T cell receptor beta chain described here comes from a study of T cell repertoires and Cas9 in healthy adults. Trimming shortened V by 3 bases and J by 3 bases, and 8 bases separated the two germline ends. The V gene's germline CDR1 is MNHEY and CDR2 SMNVEV (reference sequence). CDR3 length: 13 residues. The protocol was immunoSEQ multiplex PCR, while the TCRdb copy is restricted to in-frame clones and leaves out a portion. Of tens of thousands of clones listed, 80% to 95% are singletons. V usage is TRBV27 and J usage is TRBJ1-2; maybe TRBD1 (5 bases). The TCR was taken from a human donor in good health. Sequencing input: CD4+ effector T cells (CD127+, CD25-, CD137-, CD154-) from PBMCs; culture status not recorded. The CDR3 DNA reads TGTGCCAGCAGTTTCTCCAGGGACTATGGCTACACCTTC. Its translation is CASSFSRDYGYTF.